This T cell receptor (beta chain) was captured in a study of T cell responses to AZD1222 COVID-19 vaccine. Trimming stripped 2 bases from V and 7 bases from J, with 15 bases between. The CDR3 extends over 15 amino acids. Looked up from germline, CDR1 is MNHEY and CDR2 is SVGAGI. Study-level points and caveats: White British donors predominated, females outnumbered males, and clonal diversity was possibly underestimated. Among AZD1222 vaccinees, only 5 to 7 were seropositive at baseline.

Repertoires were generated with immunoSEQ multiplex PCR, while TCRdb's copy carries only in-frame clones and drops some. The sample includes 130,000 to 150,000 clones, about 90% of them seen just once. With respect to this clone: Antigen specificity is unknown.

The sequence was collected from an adult who received the AZD1222 COVID-19 vaccine. The chain recombines TRBV6-5 with TRBJ1-3; tentatively, D is TRBD1 (5 bases). This specimen consisted of peripheral blood, obtained 28 days after the second AZD1222 dose. The chain's CDR3 is CASSYGGSIGNTIYF. CDR3 sequence (DNA): TGTGCCAGCAGTTACGGGGGTTCCATCGGGAACACCATATATTTT.